Detailed here is one TCR beta chain. This clonotype was recorded only once. Its antigen has not been determined. No quality values exist for individual bases; no much larger clone is one base distant. The protocol used for the library was 5' RACE. These reads were obtained on an Illumina HiSeq 2500. A second PCR of about 6 to 12 cycles was performed with a sample-barcoded 5' primer and a J-beta primer mix. A template-switch 5' adaptor carrying 12 random nucleotides introduced a unique molecular identifier onto each TCR beta cDNA molecule. At least 2.5 million CDR3-containing paired-end reads were obtained from each sample. First-strand cDNA synthesis was performed from all RNA using the Mint cDNA synthesis kit, with priming by a TRBC-specific oligonucleotide. Following uracil-DNA glycosylase treatment, all cDNA underwent a first 18-cycle PCR with the universal primers M1SS and BC2_uni_R. As for the original processing: For normalization, 1 million high-quality reads were randomly selected from each sample, with every read carrying a distinct molecular identifier. Reads sharing molecular identifiers were discarded rather than binned into consensus sequences. MiTCR, run with a Q25 quality threshold and the strictest error-elimination algorithm, handled CDR3 identification, clonotype clustering and error correction. A nonparametric unseen species model using Euler transformation provided a lower-bound estimate of total TCR beta diversity. TCRdb handled the public reads itself, with Q25 trimming in fastp and clone calling in MiXCR, and kept productive beta chains. A single entry per CDR3 protein holds the most common genes and DNA from its merged rows. These V and J calls are TCRdb output, not the study's own analysis. This sample has roughly 1.4 million distinct CDR3 sequences in its table, and approximately 60% of those were observed once. More than 6% of the sample lies in the top ten.

The roughly 42 donors, aged 6 to 90 years, were systemically healthy Caucasian individuals from Russia. About 10 milliliters of peripheral blood were collected from each donor into EDTA-treated Vacutainer tubes. Ficoll-Paque density-gradient centrifugation was used to isolate PBMCs, with at least 6 million per sample. Total RNA was extracted from PBMCs with Trizol reagent, with at least 5 micrograms obtained per sample. Naive CD45RAhigh/CD27high T cell percentages were measured by flow cytometry on a PBMC aliquot from every donor. This sample is part of a study of blood T cells in healthy people across ages (dated by TCRdb to the mid-2010s). Regarding the research as a whole: In model experiments, roughly one uniquely barcoded TCR beta cDNA molecule per two T cells was captured by template switching. To track age-related changes in TCR beta repertoire diversity, the study relied on deep sequencing normalized with unique cDNA molecular identifiers. The donors were divided into four age groups: young (average approximately 15 years), middle-aged (approximately 39), aged (approximately 62) and long-lived (roughly 88). To avoid experimental bias, donors of different ages were spread randomly across the sequencing lanes. The study analyzed two additional independent replicas of 1 million unique cDNA reads from the same blood draw for two donors, one aged 18 to 29 and one aged 80 or older.

CDR1 SEHNR and CDR2 FQNEAQ are derived from the germline V gene (reference sequence). V lost 4 bases and J lost 3 bases; the stretch between them is 9 bases long. The CDR3 goes from the cysteine to the phenylalanine over 13 residues. Here the CDR3 DNA is all that survives: 39 bases in frame from base 1. Study-wide conclusions, independent of this receptor: Total diversity estimates from one million sequenced T cells were considered lower bounds and underestimates. Observed TCR beta diversity per million T cells fell roughly linearly with age, and a significant reduction was already apparent by age around 40. Donor CMV infection status was unknown, potentially confounding age-related changes in expanded clonotypes. Compared with the aged group, the long-lived group had more naive CD4+ T cells, fewer expanded clones and increased TCR diversity, a pattern suggesting age selection. Conclusive comparison of naive and antigen-experienced compartments was prevented by the profiling of bulk unsorted PBMCs. Observed TCR beta diversity correlated strongly with the percentage of naive T cells measured by flow cytometry.

This sequence uses TRBV7-9 and TRBJ1-1; the D segment could be TRBD1, given 6 matching bases. The sequenced sample was blood. This TCR derives from a young man in good health. The nucleotides are TGTGCCAGCAGCTACAGGGCTGACACTGAAGCTTTCTTT. This translates into CASSYRADTEAFF.